This T cell receptor (beta chain) originates from a study of cytomegalovirus exposure and HLA in healthy donors. Study-level findings and limits: Association of around 17,000 TCR beta sequences with HLA alleles was found at 0.05 false discovery rate in a later analysis. A later analysis found most CMV-associated TCR beta chains apparently HLA-restricted. According to the study, around 150 TCR beta chains were cytomegalovirus-associated.

60 Vbeta and 13 Jbeta primers were used in PCR. Assay: immunoSEQ multiplex PCR; the TCRdb copy retains only in-frame clones and omits some. The data show about 200,000 clones, with about four fifths seen just once and 4.5% to 7% held by the top ten. Germline trimming cut 0 bases from V and 9 bases from J; bases unmatched to any gene: 10. The CDR3 is 15 residues long. Germline V gives CDR1 SGHDN, CDR2 FVKESK. In regard to this clone: What it recognizes is unknown.

This chain connects TRBV14 to TRBJ1-1; 7 positions agree with TRBD1. The clonotype comes from a man aged 35-49 years in good health and CMV-seropositive. Specimen: PBMCs. In nucleotides, the CDR3 is TGTGCCAGCAGCCAAGAAAGGGGTACGGGACAGCAAGCTTTCTTT. This translates into CASSQERGTGQQAFF.